This note documents a single TCR beta chain sequence. The sample belongs to a study of identical twins. A universal primer binding site was introduced by template switching. The final cDNA contained unique molecular identifiers. TCRdb re-analysed the 5' RACE reads in MiXCR, keeping a single row per CDR3 protein. The sample consists of a few hundred thousand distinct CDR3 sequences, around 9.6% of them appearing once. Each donor was a healthy Caucasian. Looked up from germline, CDR1 is DFQATT and CDR2 is SNEGSKA (reference sequence). This CDR3 has 12 residues. The V end was cut by 1 base, the J end by 11 bases, with 9 bases between. The sample was also reused in another study, on yellow fever vaccine responses in identical twins.

The chain recombines TRBV20-1 with TRBJ1-6; no clear D gene. The receptor was isolated from a young woman in good health. The sample taken for sequencing was PBMCs. The CDR3 loop reads CSARGEVAPLHF. The CDR3 region has the DNA TGCAGTGCTAGAGGGGAGGTTGCACCCCTCCACTTT.